This note documents a single T cell receptor beta chain sequence. The time point is: sample taken at primary tumor resection. The entry originates in a study of spatial heterogeneity in lung cancer. With V trimmed by 4 bases and J by 4 bases, 6 bases remained unmatched. Germline CDR1 reads MGHDK; CDR2 reads SYGVNS. The CDR3 sequence is 14 residues long. TCRdb re-analysed the 5' RACE reads in MiXCR, keeping a single row per CDR3 protein. Found here are 8,000 to 9,000 distinct CDR3 sequences, approximately 4.9% of them singletons; the top ten hold approximately 30%. Sequenced here: PBMCs, sampled at surgery. This chain joins TRBV25-1 and TRBJ1-2, with 7 bases aligning to TRBD1. The clonotype comes from a male donor with early-stage non-small cell lung cancer. The CDR3 DNA reads TGTGCCAGCAGTGTCCAGGGGGACAGCTATGGCTACACCTTC. Protein product: CASSVQGDSYGYTF.